These 13 T cell receptor beta chains were sequenced from one sample in a study of Graves' ophthalmopathy and Graves' hyperthyroidism. RNA transcripts were the source from which TCR beta CDR3 regions were amplified. First-round RT-PCR with HTBI primers preceded a second-round multiplex PCR. TCRdb reprocessed the multiplex PCR reads with MiXCR, giving one entry per CDR3 protein. Here the sample spans about 500,000 distinct CDR3 sequences, about two fifths being singletons. Sample: peripheral blood or thyroid tissue (not recorded which). Receptor source: an adult man with Graves' hyperthyroidism.

Comment on this clonotype: Compared with germline, one end of the junction differs, possibly owing to a read error. This chain uses TRBV2 with TRBJ1-3; TRBD1 might be the D (6 bases). CDR1 SNHLY and CDR2 FYNNEI come from the germline V gene. The CDR3 covers 16 residues. This CDR3 is CASGIGQKLSGNIIYF. The CDR3 DNA reads as TGTGCCAGCGGTATAGGACAGAAGCTCTCTGGAAACATCATATATTTT.

A few counts support this clonotype. The chain couples TRBV24-1 to TRBJ2-2; no clear D gene. V gave up 3 bases and J gave up 1 base, with 11 bases separating them. The germline gives CDR1 KGHDR, CDR2 SFDVKD. The CDR3 has 16 residues. This CDR3 reads CATSDPDSENTGELFF. CDR3 nucleotides: TGTGCCACCAGTGATCCGGATTCGGAGAACACCGGGGAGCTGTTTTTT.

Note on this clonotype: Given the absence of the conserved phenylalanine or tryptophan at the CDR3 end, a read error is likely. The DNA is left out, because the CDR3 cannot be placed on it with certainty; the CDR3 is given as TCRdb lists it. The chain links TRBV7-9 to TRBJ2-7; the table's D call, TRBD1, was not checked against the DNA. The length of the CDR3 is 8 amino acids, counting both ends. Germline CDR1 SEHNR, CDR2 FQNEAQ (reference sequence). The CDR3: CASSSGQG.

Ten or more counts support this clonotype. The chain links TRBV12-3 or TRBV12-4 to TRBJ2-6; 7 nucleotides match TRBD1. The CDR3 is 20 amino acids. V gave up 5 bases and J gave up 0 bases; unmatched junction bases: 16. This CDR3 is CASSPSSLGQSPSGANVLTF. DNA of the CDR3: TGTGCCAGCAGTCCCTCCTCACTGGGACAGAGCCCCTCTGGGGCCAACGTCCTGACTTTC.

This clonotype was counted many times. The chain is built from TRBV20-1 and TRBJ1-6; no clear D gene. Deletions cut 3 bases from V and 7 bases from J, with 16 bases between. The CDR3 has 15 residues. Germline V gene lookup returns CDR1 DFQATT and CDR2 SNEGSKA (reference sequence). CDR3 sequence: CSARAPGLNNSPLHF. The CDR3 DNA sequence: TGCAGTGCTAGGGCCCCGGGCCTTAACAATTCACCCCTCCACTTT.

This clonotype was detected only a few times. The rearrangement uses TRBV25-1 and TRBJ2-5; TRBD2 matches 14 bases. This CDR3 contains 18 residues. V was clipped by 2 bases and J by 1 base; unmatched bases: 6. Per the germline V gene, CDR1 is MGHDK and CDR2 is SYGVNS. CDR3 region: CASSEVGTSGRLQETQYF. The CDR3 region has the DNA TGTGCCAGCAGTGAAGTCGGGACTAGCGGGAGACTCCAAGAGACCCAGTACTTC.

This clonotype came up many times. The chain combines TRBV7-9 with TRBJ2-2; perhaps TRBD1 as D (6 bases). Trimming removed 5 bases at V and 4 bases at J, with 17 bases between. CDR1 SEHNR and CDR2 FQNEAQ come from the germline V gene (reference sequence). The CDR3 runs 16 residues. As DNA, the CDR3 is TGTGCCAGCAGCCCCAGGGGCGCGCGTGGCACCGGGGAGCTGTTTTTT. Translated, it gives CASSPRGARGTGELFF.

The gene calls are TRBV15 and TRBJ2-5; a possible D gene is TRBD2 (7 bases). The V end lost 5 bases, the J end lost 5 bases, and 15 bases lay between the germline ends. Germline V CDR1 and CDR2: LNHNV, YYDKDF (reference sequence). The length of the CDR3 is 14 residues. Here the CDR3 reads CATSSRTAGETQYF. CDR3 nucleotide sequence: TGTGCCACCAGCTCCCGGACAGCGGGGGAGACCCAGTACTTC.

A remark on this clonotype: This may arise from a read error, as a much more abundant clone is one base away. No conserved phenylalanine or tryptophan ends this CDR3, so it is likely a read error. The chain carries TRBV24-1 and TRBJ1-5, with TRBD1 matching over 8 bases. Germline trimming cut 3 bases from V and 7 bases from J; bases unmatched to any gene: 4. The germline CDR1 and CDR2 sequences are KGHDR and SFDVKD. The length of the CDR3 is 14 residues. The CDR3 region is CATSDPDRAQPQHC. In DNA, the CDR3 is TGTGCCACCAGTGATCCGGACAGGGCCCAGCCCCAGCATTGT.

On this clonotype itself: A clone one base away is much larger, so this may be a read error. V and J are TRBV25-1 and TRBJ2-7, with D uncertain. The germline V gene has CDR1 MGHDK and CDR2 SYGVNS. The V gene lost 0 bases and the J gene lost 6 bases, with 15 bases spanning the gap. The CDR3 extends over 15 amino acids. The CDR3 loop reads CASSEYADVACEQYF. The DNA of the CDR3 is TGTGCCAGCAGTGAATATGCGGACGTAGCCTGCGAGCAGTACTTC.

As regards this clonotype: Germline is not matched at one junction end, which may reflect a read error. V and J are TRBV10-3 and TRBJ2-7; 9 bases fit TRBD1. The CDR3 is 15 amino acids. Germline loops: CDR1 ENHRY, CDR2 SYGVKD. The CDR3, as DNA: TGTGCCAGCAGTTACGGGGGACAGGGCTTCTACGAGCAGTACTTC. The encoded protein is CASSYGGQGFYEQYF.

The chain is built from TRBV25-1 and TRBJ2-3; D is possibly TRBD1 (6 bases). The V gene's germline CDR1 is MGHDK and CDR2 SYGVNS. There are 13 residues in the CDR3. The V and J ends lost 8 bases and 1 base respectively, with 10 bases between them. The DNA for the CDR3 is TGTGCCAGCGGGGGACACGGCACAGATACGCAGTATTTT. It translates to CASGGHGTDTQYF. Drawing the rest from reference TRBV25-1 and TRBJ2-3, the complete variable domain is EADIYQTPRYLVIGTGKKITLECSQTMGHDKMYWYQQDPGMELHLIHYSYGVNSTEKGDLSSESTVSRIRTEHFPLTLESARPSHTSQYLCASGGHGTDTQYFGPGTRLTVL.

Concerning this clonotype itself: Sequence at one end of the junction differs from germline and may be a read error. The rearrangement joins TRBV7-3 to TRBJ2-6; D may be TRBD2 (6 bases). There are 16 residues in the CDR3. The germline V gene encodes CDR1 SGHTA and CDR2 FQGTGA. The CDR3 region is CASSLGRMGGDNVLTF. As DNA, the CDR3 is TGTGCCAGCAGCTTAGGCCGCATGGGCGGGGACAACGTCCTGACTTTC.